One and the same sample provided the 28 T cell receptor beta chains below, sequenced in a study of CD8 T cells in Susac syndrome. RNA totalling about 0.5 to 1 ug underwent reverse transcription with random hexamers. TCRdb re-called the immunoSEQ multiplex PCR reads through MiXCR, storing one row per CDR3 protein. Of about 440,000 distinct CDR3 sequences in the sample, around 85% were seen once. The sample consisted of CD8+ T cells from PBMCs. These receptors all come from a human donor with multiple sclerosis.

The chain uses TRBV28 and TRBJ2-3; 10 bases align to TRBD2. CDR3 length equals 15 residues. V lost 4 bases, J lost 2 bases, and 3 bases stayed unmatched. The germline V gene has CDR1 MDHEN and CDR2 SYDVKM. For the CDR3, the DNA is TGTGCCAGCAGTTCCACTAGCGGGATCACAGATACGCAGTATTTT. Translation: CASSSTSGITDTQYF.

The chain links TRBV20-1 to TRBJ2-7, with 9 bases that match TRBD2. This CDR3 region has 15 residues. V shed 6 bases and J 0 bases; nucleotides not matched to a gene: 9. CDR1 DFQATT and CDR2 SNEGSKA come from the germline V gene (reference sequence). The CDR3 here is CSAVLAGPSSYEQYF. In DNA, the CDR3 is TGCAGTGCCGTCCTAGCGGGGCCGAGCTCCTACGAGCAGTACTTC.

The chain combines TRBV6-5 with TRBJ2-5; TRBD1 matches at 8 bases. CDR3 size: 14 residues. Per the germline V gene, CDR1 is MNHEY and CDR2 is SVGAGI. V gave up 7 bases and J gave up 4 bases; unmatched junction bases: 8. The CDR3 DNA is TGTGCCAGCACCCACAGGGGGTTAGGAGAGACCCAGTACTTC. Protein: CASTHRGLGETQYF.

The gene calls are TRBV7-9 and TRBJ1-1; D is unresolved. The germline V gene encodes CDR1 SEHNR and CDR2 FQNEAQ (reference sequence). V lost 4 bases and J lost 6, with 15 bases in between. This CDR3 has 14 residues. The CDR3 DNA follows: TGTGCCAGCAGCTCCCATATAGTCGGCCCTGAAGCTTTCTTT. As protein: CASSSHIVGPEAFF.

This clonotype has only a few counts. This chain uses TRBV7-9 with TRBJ2-7; 9 bases line up with TRBD1. This CDR3 is 16 amino acids long. Unmatched junction bases numbered 11, after V lost 4 bases and J lost 4 bases. The V gene's germline CDR1 is SEHNR and CDR2 FQNEAQ (reference sequence). In DNA, the CDR3 is TGTGCCAGCAGCTCCAGGGACAGGGAGGGTCGGTACGAGCAGTACTTC. Protein: CASSSRDREGRYEQYF.

The rearrangement uses TRBV7-9 and TRBJ2-2; TRBD2 aligns across 12 bases. The CDR3 extends over 15 amino acids. J gave up 7 bases and V 5 bases, and 5 bases lay outside the gene matches. CDR1 is SEHNR and CDR2 is FQNEAQ in the germline V gene (reference sequence). The CDR3 here is CASSAETSGSGELFF. The DNA for the CDR3 is TGTGCCAGCAGCGCCGAGACTAGCGGGAGCGGGGAGCTGTTTTTT.

The gene calls are TRBV4-1 and TRBJ1-5; 11 bases align to TRBD1. Per the germline V gene, CDR1 is MGHRA and CDR2 is YSYEKL. This CDR3 contains 18 residues. The V and J ends lost 4 bases and 6 bases, in that order; junction bases with no gene match: 14. CDR3 loop: CASSPLGQGDLDRQPQHF. The CDR3 region has the DNA TGCGCCAGCAGCCCACTGGGACAGGGGGATCTGGACCGTCAGCCCCAGCATTTT.

About this clonotype: At one boundary the junction diverges from the germline segment, which might be a read error. The rearrangement links TRBV5-1 to TRBJ2-7, with no clear D. Germline values: CDR1 SGHRS, CDR2 YFSETQ. The length of the CDR3 is 13 residues. CDR3 region: CASSLDIYYEQCF. The CDR3, as DNA: TGCGCCAGCAGCTTGGACATATACTACGAGCAGTGCTTC.

The chain recombines TRBV7-9 with TRBJ1-2; D remains ambiguous. V was pared by 3 bases and J by 6 bases, with 20 bases between. CDR3 length: 16 residues. Looked up from germline, CDR1 is SEHNR and CDR2 is FQNEAQ (reference sequence). The CDR3 DNA is TGTGCCAGCAGCTTCCCTAAGAACCCGTTCGCAAATGGCTACACCTTC. This sequence encodes CASSFPKNPFANGYTF.

The V gene is TRBV27, the J gene TRBJ1-5, with 7 positions matching TRBD1. CDR1 and CDR2 (germline): MNHEY, SMNVEV (reference sequence). Trimming cost V 4 bases and J 7 bases; bases outside gene matches: 4. This CDR3 has 13 residues. The CDR3 region has the DNA TGTGCCAGCAGTTACAGGGGAGGACAGCCCCAGCATTTT. Encoded protein: CASSYRGGQPQHF.

This clonotype was picked up one time. The chain has TRBV2 and TRBJ2-7; D gene ambiguous. Germline values: CDR1 SNHLY, CDR2 FYNNEI. The CDR3 runs 14 residues. The ends were cut back, 1 base at V and 1 base at J, with 8 bases in the middle. Here the CDR3 reads CASSEDVSSYEQYF. CDR3 coding DNA: TGTGCCAGCAGTGAAGATGTCAGTTCCTACGAGCAGTACTTC.

The rearrangement uses TRBV30 and TRBJ1-1; D possibly corresponds to TRBD1 (5 bases). The germline CDR1 and CDR2 sequences are GTSNPN and SVGIG (reference sequence). The CDR3 spans 13 residues. V was pared by 7 bases and J by 0 bases, with 12 bases between. CDR3 coding DNA: TGTGCCTACACGACAGACATGAACACTGAAGCTTTCTTT. This sequence encodes CAYTTDMNTEAFF.

There are a few counts of this clonotype. The V call is TRBV6-2 or TRBV6-3, the J call TRBJ2-7, with D tentatively TRBD1 or TRBD2 (7 bases each). The CDR3 runs to 15 residues. CDR1 MNHEY and CDR2 SVGEGT come from the germline V gene. V gave up 5 bases and J gave up 1 base, with 15 bases separating them. The CDR3 protein is CASSTDREGSYEQYF. CDR3 DNA sequence: TGTGCCAGCAGTACCGACAGGGAGGGTTCCTACGAGCAGTACTTC.

In its sample, this clonotype was seen once. The chain recombines TRBV30 with TRBJ1-2; D call uncertain. The V end was cut by 2 bases, the J end by 1 base, with 14 bases between. This CDR3 has 15 residues. Per germline, CDR1 GTSNPN and CDR2 SVGIG (reference sequence). CDR3 protein: CAWSPREGFNYGYTF. The CDR3 nucleotides are TGTGCCTGGAGTCCTAGGGAAGGTTTTAACTATGGCTACACCTTC.

This sequence joins TRBV29-1 and TRBJ2-3; D is unresolved. The CDR3 spans 12 residues. CDR1 SQVTM and CDR2 ANQGSEA come from the germline V gene. Trimming pared 7 bases from V and 0 bases from J, leaving 8 bases between. The CDR3 reads CSAADSTDTQYF. CDR3 bases: TGCAGCGCTGCGGACAGCACAGATACGCAGTATTTT.

V is TRBV9 and J is TRBJ2-7; D is perhaps TRBD1 (5 bases). The V and J ends lost 0 bases and 0 bases respectively, with 7 bases between them. Germline CDR1 SGDLS, CDR2 YYNGEE. The CDR3 runs to 14 residues. The CDR3: CASSVVGDSYEQYF. The CDR3 nucleotides are TGTGCCAGCAGCGTAGTAGGGGACTCCTACGAGCAGTACTTC.

About this clonotype itself: The junction departs from the called germline gene at one end, perhaps through a read error. The chain carries TRBV7-7 and TRBJ2-1; D ambiguous. The CDR3 contains 13 residues. Germline V gives CDR1 SSHAT, CDR2 FNYEAQ (reference sequence). CDR3 bases: TGTGCTAGCAGCCCCCAATTATACAATGAGCAGTTCTTC. Encoded protein: CASSPQLYNEQFF.

This chain uses TRBV12-3 or TRBV12-4 with TRBJ1-1; D not certain. V dropped 6 bases and J dropped 4 bases, with 9 bases sitting between them. The CDR3 sequence is 12 residues long. The CDR3 spells CASSHDTTEAFF. DNA for the CDR3: TGTGCCAGCAGCCACGACACCACTGAAGCTTTCTTT.

Only one count was recorded for this clonotype. The V call is TRBV2, the J call TRBJ2-7, with TRBD1 matching 9 bases. V trimming: 10 bases; J trimming: 2 bases; junction bases outside the gene matches: 3. Germline V lookup: CDR1 SNHLY, CDR2 FYNNEI. This CDR3 contains 12 residues. The CDR3, as DNA: TGTGCCATCACAGGGGGCCCCTACGAGCAGTACTTC. Translation: CAITGGPYEQYF.

This rearrangement joins TRBV5-5 to TRBJ2-5; D gene unclear. The CDR3 is 13 residues long. The V end was cut by 5 bases, the J end by 5 bases, with 13 bases between. CDR1 and CDR2 (germline): SGHKS, YYEKEE (reference sequence). The CDR3 DNA is TGTGCCAGCAGTCCGAGAGTGGAGGAGACCCAGTACTTC. It translates to CASSPRVEETQYF.

This clonotype turned up a few times. V usage is TRBV20-1 and J usage is TRBJ2-7; possibly TRBD2 for D (6 bases). V lost 6 bases and J lost 3, with 12 bases in between. In germline, CDR1 is DFQATT, CDR2 SNEGSKA (reference sequence). The CDR3 covers 12 residues. In nucleotides, the CDR3 is TGCAGTGCCCCAACTAGCAGCTACGAGCAGTACTTC. This translates into CSAPTSSYEQYF.

The chain couples TRBV5-1 to TRBJ1-1; TRBD1 might be the D (6 bases). CDR1 and CDR2 from the germline V gene are SGHRS and YFSETQ. The germline V and J ends were trimmed by 5 bases and 3 bases, with 11 bases remaining between them. The CDR3 has 13 amino acids. The CDR3 is CASSSSGDTEAFF. Written as DNA, the CDR3 is TGCGCCAGCAGTTCCTCAGGGGACACTGAAGCTTTCTTT. Complete variable domain (other parts from reference TRBV5-1 and TRBJ1-1): KAGVTQTPRYLIKTRGQQVTLSCSPISGHRSVSWYQQTPGQGLQFLFEYFSETQRNKGNFPGRFSGRQFSNSRSEMNVSTLELGDSALYLCASSSSGDTEAFFGQGTRLTVV.

The chain recombines TRBV4-1 with TRBJ2-6, with D hard to call. CDR3 length equals 13 residues. Germline V gene lookup returns CDR1 MGHRA and CDR2 YSYEKL. The germline V and J ends were trimmed by 1 base and 3 bases, with 1 base remaining between them. CDR3 coding DNA: TGCGCCAGCAGCCAAGTTGGGGCCAACGTCCTGACTTTC. This gives the protein CASSQVGANVLTF.

The V call is TRBV9, the J call TRBJ2-7; 7 bases agree with TRBD1. The V segment lost 4 bases and the J segment 5 bases; nucleotides outside the gene matches: 9. Germline loops: CDR1 SGDLS, CDR2 YYNGEE. This CDR3 has 14 amino acids. The CDR3 protein is CASSSQGMSHEQYF. Here the CDR3 DNA reads TGTGCCAGCAGCTCACAGGGGATGTCCCACGAGCAGTACTTC.

The chain carries TRBV11-3 and TRBJ1-4; perhaps TRBD1 as D (5 bases). Trimming cost V 3 bases and J 4 bases, with 9 bases left between them. Germline CDR1 reads SGHNT; CDR2 reads YENEEA. This CDR3 contains 14 residues. CDR3 region: CASSFPQGNEKLFF. Here the CDR3 DNA reads TGTGCCAGCAGCTTCCCCCAGGGTAATGAAAAACTGTTTTTT.

The rearrangement joins TRBV18 to TRBJ1-2, with 8 bases identical to TRBD1. Germline trimming cut 3 bases from V and 6 bases from J; bases unmatched to any gene: 6. Germline lookup yields CDR1 KGHSH and CDR2 LQKENI. This CDR3 has 14 amino acids. The CDR3 loop reads CASSPWQGANGYTF. The CDR3 DNA follows: TGTGCCAGCTCACCGTGGCAGGGGGCAAATGGCTACACCTTC.

This chain connects TRBV25-1 to TRBJ2-1, with TRBD1 identical over 7 bases. The CDR3 sequence is 20 residues long. Losses at the gene ends were 3 bases for V and 5 bases for J; bases not matched to a gene: 22. Germline V gene sequence: CDR1 MGHDK, CDR2 SYGVNS. The CDR3, as DNA: TGTGCCAGCAGTGATTGGGACAGCTGGACTCCACTTCGAGACCACAATGAGCAGTTCTTC. Translated, it gives CASSDWDSWTPLRDHNEQFF.

J is TRBJ1-2 and V is TRBV7-2, with 7 bases aligning to TRBD1. Germline lookup yields CDR1 SGHTA and CDR2 FQGNSA. Trimming removed 5 bases from V and 3 bases from J; junction bases left unmatched: 9. The CDR3 is 15 amino acids. The DNA of the CDR3 is TGTGCCAGCAGCGTAGTTCGTGACAGGGACTATGGCTACACCTTC. This translates into CASSVVRDRDYGYTF.